Reported below is one T cell receptor (beta chain). The antigen is undetermined. Trimming left V 6 bases short and J 4 bases short, with 12 bases between. The CDR3 consists of 13 residues. Looked up from germline, CDR1 is MRHNA and CDR2 is SNTAGT. The data originate from a study of siplizumab effects on memory and regulatory T cells. The study, taken as a whole, reports: Naive T cells seemed more diverse than memory cells and seemed major alloresponse contributors. For siplizumab cultures, the suppressive function of their proliferating Tregs was not confirmed. An assignable phenotype, naive or memory, was missing from roughly 76-95% of proliferating CD4+ or CD8+ clones.

Around 9.8 x 10^4 TCR templates were measured in each sample. Profiled with immunoSEQ multiplex PCR; TCRdb holds only in-frame clones, not every one. Among 70,000 to 90,000 clones listed, 85% to 95% were seen once. The V call is TRBV6-4, the J call TRBJ1-1; no clear D gene. Sequenced material: CD8+ T cells sorted from blood. This receptor was taken from a human donor in good health. The CDR3, as DNA: TGTGCCAGCAGCCCGGGTGGCGGCACTGAAGCTTTCTTT. Translating gives CASSPGGGTEAFF.